This TCR beta chain was obtained from a study of long-term antiretroviral therapy in people with HIV. Post-ART PBMC samples numbered at least two per donor, and pre-ART ones at least one. DNA was extracted from around 0.96-9.9 million thawed cryopreserved PBMC. Between the trimmed V and J ends, which lost 2 bases and 2 bases, there was a span of 9 bases. The CDR3 sequence is 14 residues long. Germline lookup yields CDR1 ENHRY and CDR2 SYGVKD. The run of the v3.0 immunoSEQ assay was at survey level. Profiled with immunoSEQ multiplex PCR; TCRdb holds only in-frame clones, not every one. Here the sample spans about 8,600 clones, 78% being singletons.

The source material was unsorted PBMCs, sampled 0.6 years before starting antiretroviral therapy. The V and J genes are TRBV10-3 and TRBJ2-5; a possible D gene is TRBD2 (6 bases). The sequence was collected from a man in his forties or fifties with HIV. CDR3 protein: CAISERSGQETQYF. The CDR3 nucleotides read TGTGCCATCAGTGAGAGGAGCGGGCAAGAGACCCAGTACTTC.